The 22 T cell receptor beta chains below all came from one sample that was sequenced in a study of cytomegalovirus exposure and HLA in healthy donors listed by TCRdb under 2017. Library prep was done by the immunoSEQ multiplex PCR assay. The multiplex PCR relied on a mix of 60 forward primers for TCR Vbeta segments and 13 reverse primers for TCR Jbeta segments. Imported from immuneACCESS, the table was reduced by TCRdb to in-frame sequences with V and J called. These copies leave out some clones; in studies compared against another copy, an unresolved V gene accounts for under half, and the cause of the remainder is not known. In this sample the table shows approximately 190,000 clones, roughly 76% of which occur a single time. The ten largest clones add up to more than 6% of the sample. What was sequenced was PBMCs. The receptors were gathered from a middle-aged man in good health and CMV-seropositive.

In its sample, this clone was seen a few times. This rearrangement joins TRBV2 to TRBJ1-2, with TRBD1 matching over 7 bases. The CDR3 totals 13 residues. V was clipped by 7 bases and J by 5 bases; unmatched bases: 7. Germline V CDR1 and CDR2: SNHLY, FYNNEI. CDR3: CASTGQVYYGYTF. As DNA, the CDR3 is TGTGCCAGCACTGGACAGGTTTATTATGGCTACACCTTC.

V and J are TRBV29-1 and TRBJ1-1, with 10 bases lining up with TRBD1. Germline V gene sequence: CDR1 SQVTM, CDR2 ANQGSEA. The CDR3 runs to 14 residues. V shed 2 bases and J 7 bases; nucleotides not matched to a gene: 7. This chain's CDR3 is CSVEWGTGAHEAFF. In DNA, the CDR3 is TGCAGCGTTGAATGGGGGACAGGGGCCCATGAAGCTTTCTTT.

J is TRBJ1-2 and V is TRBV6-5; D unclear. Between the trimmed V and J ends, which lost 2 bases and 0 bases, there was a span of 10 bases. Germline V gene lookup returns CDR1 MNHEY and CDR2 SVGAGI. This CDR3 spans 15 amino acids. CDR3 nucleotide sequence: TGTGCCAGCAGTTACACATTCGCAGCTAACTATGGCTACACCTTC. Translating gives CASSYTFAANYGYTF.

This chain connects TRBV2 to TRBJ2-7; 8 bases are a match to TRBD1. The trim removed 5 bases at V and 5 bases at J, leaving 8 bases unmatched. From germline, CDR1 is SNHLY and CDR2 FYNNEI. This CDR3 contains 14 residues. The CDR3 loop reads CASSWTGIQNEQYF. The DNA of the CDR3 is TGTGCCAGCAGTTGGACAGGGATTCAGAACGAGCAGTACTTC. Looking up the rest from reference TRBV2 and TRBJ2-7 gives the full variable domain: EPEVTQTPSHQVTQMGQEVILRCVPISNHLYFYWYRQILGQKVEFLVSFYNNEISEKSEIFDDQFSVERPDGSNFTLKIRSTKLEDSAMYFCASSWTGIQNEQYFGPGTRLTVT.

The V call is TRBV7-2, the J call TRBJ2-7, with 8 bases identical to TRBD1. V lost 4 bases and J lost 3; bases outside the gene matches: 5. The CDR3 loop spans 14 amino acids. Per germline, CDR1 SGHTA and CDR2 FQGNSA. This chain's CDR3 is CASSWGGTGYEQYF. CDR3 in DNA: TGTGCCAGCAGCTGGGGTGGGACAGGCTACGAGCAGTACTTC.

In the case of this clone: At one end, the junction sequence differs from germline, possibly due to a read error. V and J are TRBV7-9 and TRBJ2-1, with 7 positions matching TRBD2. This CDR3 spans 18 amino acids. CDR1 SEHNR and CDR2 FQNEAQ come from the germline V gene (reference sequence). CDR3 in amino acids: CSSSSTTMGLSGYNEQFF. The CDR3 nucleotides are TGTTCCAGCAGCTCCACCACTATGGGACTATCGGGCTACAATGAGCAGTTCTTC. Full variable domain (remainder filled in from reference TRBV7-9 and TRBJ2-1): DTGVSQNPRHKITKRGQNVTFRCDPISEHNRLYWYRQTLGQGPEFLTYFQNEAQLEKSRLLSDRFSAERPKGSFSTLEIQRTEQGDSAMYLCSSSSTTMGLSGYNEQFFGPGTRLTVL.

The chain uses TRBV4-3 and TRBJ2-7; D remains ambiguous. Germline V gene sequence: CDR1 LGHNA, CDR2 YSLEER. V dropped 5 bases and J dropped 2 bases, with 7 bases sitting between them. There are 12 residues in the CDR3. CDR3 sequence: CASSKQAYEQYF. CDR3 coding DNA: TGCGCCAGCAGCAAACAAGCCTACGAGCAGTACTTC.

The J gene is TRBJ1-2, the V gene TRBV7-9; 8 bases line up with TRBD1. From germline, CDR1 is SEHNR and CDR2 FQNEAQ (reference sequence). With 5 bases clipped from V and 6 bases from J, the junction kept 14 bases outside the gene matches. CDR3 length equals 16 residues. The CDR3 here is CASSILGQGGIDGYTF. The CDR3 nucleotides read TGTGCCAGCAGCATACTAGGACAGGGAGGTATTGATGGCTACACCTTC.

The chain joins TRBV7-2 to TRBJ1-5; TRBD1 matches 7 bases. V trimming: 2 bases; J trimming: 7 bases; junction bases outside the gene matches: 8. This CDR3 spans 15 amino acids. The germline V gene encodes CDR1 SGHTA and CDR2 FQGNSA. This CDR3 reads CASSLTAGGGQPQHF. CDR3 nucleotides: TGTGCCAGCAGCTTAACGGCAGGGGGTGGGCAGCCCCAGCATTTT.

The rearrangement joins TRBV11-3 to TRBJ2-2; D remains ambiguous. Germline-derived CDR1 and CDR2 are SGHNT and YENEEA. The length of the CDR3 is 14 residues. The ends were cut back, 0 bases at V and 6 bases at J, with 8 bases in the middle. Here the CDR3 reads CASSLDPRAGELFF. CDR3 nucleotides: TGTGCCAGCAGCTTAGATCCCCGGGCCGGGGAGCTGTTTTTT.

This chain uses TRBV9 with TRBJ2-5; D remains unclear. The J call may be faulty, since TRBJ2-7 better matches the DNA end. The CDR3 extends over 14 amino acids. Germline loops: CDR1 SGDLS, CDR2 YYNGEE. CDR3 bases: TGTGCCAGCAGCGCCGAGATACACGACTACGAGCAGTACTTC. As protein: CASSAEIHDYEQYF.

This clone was observed a single time. This sequence joins TRBV7-3 and TRBJ1-2; 7 bases line up with TRBD1. The CDR3 extends over 13 amino acids. V lost 5 bases, J lost 8 bases, and 8 bases stayed unmatched. The V gene's germline CDR1 is SGHTA and CDR2 FQGTGA. The CDR3 DNA reads TGTGCCAGCAGCGAAAACAGGGGCGGAGGCTACACCTTC. As protein: CASSENRGGGYTF.

V gene TRBV29-1 combines with J gene TRBJ2-7, with 7 positions matching TRBD1. Trimming at V came to 5 bases and at J to 4 bases, leaving 5 bases not matched to a gene. Germline V gene data show CDR1 as SQVTM and CDR2 as ANQGSEA. CDR3 size: 12 residues. Here the CDR3 DNA reads TGCAGCGTTAGGGACAGCCTATACGAGCAGTACTTC. Its translation is CSVRDSLYEQYF.

This rearrangement joins TRBV9 to TRBJ2-3, with D perhaps TRBD2 (5 bases). Germline V CDR1 and CDR2: SGDLS, YYNGEE. Trimming removed 4 bases from V and 5 bases from J, with 11 bases in between. This CDR3 contains 13 residues. CDR3 DNA: TGTGCCAGCAGCCCCCGAGGAGGAGATACGCAGTATTTT. Its protein is CASSPRGGDTQYF.

The chain uses TRBV7-9 and TRBJ2-1; no clear D. Between the trimmed V and J ends, which lost 5 bases and 6 bases, there was a span of 17 bases. CDR3 length: 15 residues. Germline V gene lookup returns CDR1 SEHNR and CDR2 FQNEAQ (reference sequence). CDR3 nucleotides: TGTGCCAGCAGCCTTCCTCAGAGGTTCGGCAATGAGCAGTTCTTC. Amino acid sequence: CASSLPQRFGNEQFF.

V usage is TRBV11-2 and J usage is TRBJ2-2, with a tentative D call TRBD2 (5 bases). Per the germline V gene, CDR1 is SGHAT and CDR2 is FQNNGV. V shed 1 base and J shed 2 bases, with 14 bases lying between them. This CDR3 is 17 amino acids long. CDR3: CASSLVQVRGNTGELFF. DNA of the CDR3: TGTGCCAGCAGCTTAGTGCAAGTACGGGGAAACACCGGGGAGCTGTTTTTT.

The chain combines TRBV30 with TRBJ1-5, with D hard to call. With 2 bases removed from V and 0 bases from J, the gap between germline ends came to 8 bases. CDR1 and CDR2 (germline): GTSNPN, SVGIG (reference sequence). This CDR3 comprises 14 residues. CDR3 sequence (DNA): TGTGCCTGGAGTACCGGGTTTAGCAATCAGCCCCAGCATTTT. This sequence encodes CAWSTGFSNQPQHF.

Only one count was recorded for this clone. The V gene is TRBV19, the J gene TRBJ2-6; possibly TRBD1 for D (6 bases). Between the trimmed V and J ends, which lost 3 bases and 4 bases, there was a span of 13 bases. The CDR3 is 16 amino acids. The germline V gene encodes CDR1 LNHDA and CDR2 SQIVND (reference sequence). This CDR3 is CASSIQGTQGANVLTF. The CDR3, as DNA: TGTGCCAGTAGTATTCAGGGGACGCAGGGGGCCAACGTCCTGACTTTC.

The chain uses TRBV30 and TRBJ1-1; the match to TRBD1 covers 7 bases. The CDR3 has 14 residues. The germline V gene has CDR1 GTSNPN and CDR2 SVGIG (reference sequence). V dropped 0 bases and J dropped 1; count of bases not matched to a gene: 2. CDR3 coding DNA: TGTGCCTGGAGTGTCCAGGGGGGGAACACTGAAGCTTTCTTT. Translation: CAWSVQGGNTEAFF.

The CDR3 loop reads CASSLGLATDTQYF. The CDR3 nucleotides read TGTGCCAGCAGCTTAGGCCTAGCGACAGATACGCAGTATTTT. The chain has TRBV7-8 and TRBJ2-3; D is perhaps TRBD2 (6 bases). This CDR3 comprises 14 residues. The V end was cut by 1 base, the J end by 3 bases, with 8 bases between. From germline, CDR1 is SGHVS and CDR2 FQNEAQ.

Only one count was recorded for this clone. The chain combines TRBV27 with TRBJ1-1; D unclear. CDR3 length: 13 residues. CDR1 and CDR2 from the germline V gene are MNHEY and SMNVEV (reference sequence). The ends were cut back, 2 bases at V and 3 bases at J, with 7 bases in the middle. DNA for the CDR3: TGTGCCAGCAGTTTACTGGGCGACACTGAAGCTTTCTTT. This sequence encodes CASSLLGDTEAFF.

The CDR3 region has the DNA TGTGCCAGTAGTATAGATCCCTTATGGCCCGGCTACACCTTC. This sequence encodes CASSIDPLWPGYTF. The chain recombines TRBV19 with TRBJ1-2, with unresolved D. This CDR3 comprises 14 residues. The germline V gene encodes CDR1 LNHDA and CDR2 SQIVND (reference sequence). Trimming removed 0 bases from V and 8 bases from J, with 13 bases in between.